The rows below give T cell receptor beta chains drawn from one sample of a study of cytomegalovirus exposure and HLA in healthy donors. Sequenced by immunoSEQ multiplex PCR; TCRdb stores in-frame clones only, minus some. This sample yields 100,000 to 120,000 clones, of which 86% are seen a single time; roughly 4.2% belongs to the top ten. Sequenced material: PBMCs. Receptors were obtained from a woman aged 18-29 years in good health and CMV-seropositive. The CDR3 runs from the conserved cysteine through the conserved F or W. A D gene is named only where the DNA matches it firmly. Clone sizes are given selectively: once, few, many, or a class where the clone is expanded.

j_call d_call clone_size v_call cdr3_nt cdr3_aa
TRBJ2-2 - - TRBV7-3 TGTGCCAGCAGCCCGGGGGTTAGCGGCACCGGGGAGCTGTTTTTT CASSPGVSGTGELFF
TRBJ2-5 - - TRBV28 TGTGCCAGCAGTTTAGAGGCCGAGACCCAGTACTTC CASSLEAETQYF
TRBJ2-3 TRBD2 - TRBV27 TGTGCCAGCAGTTTAAAAGCGGGAGCCGCCGATACGCAGTATTTT CASSLKAGAADTQYF
TRBJ1-1 - - TRBV19 TGTGCCAGTAGTCCCTTCTACAGGGATAAGGGGGCTGAAGCTTTCTTT CASSPFYRDKGAEAFF
TRBJ2-5 TRBD2 - TRBV7-3 TGTGCCAGCAGCTTAACGAGCGGGATGGGGGAGACCCAGTACTTC CASSLTSGMGETQYF
TRBJ2-5 TRBD1 - TRBV5-6 TGTGCCAGCAGCTTTCGGACAGGGGAAGAGACCCAGTACTTC CASSFRTGEETQYF
TRBJ2-3 - - TRBV6-6 TGTGCCAGCAGTTTTCCACCTAGAGATACGCAGTATTTT CASSFPPRDTQYF
TRBJ2-1 - - TRBV5-4 TGTGCCAGCAGCAAAACAGGATACAATGAGCAGTTCTTC CASSKTGYNEQFF
TRBJ2-2 TRBD1 - TRBV11-2 TGTGCCAGCAGCACCCGGGACAGGGAGGCCACCGGGGAGCTGTTTTTT CASSTRDREATGELFF
TRBJ2-7 - few TRBV7-2 TGTGCCAGCAGCCCCTTTTCCCGGGGCGAGCAGTACTTC CASSPFSRGEQYF
TRBJ1-2 - once TRBV25-1 TGTGCCAGCAGTGGGGCAGCCTATGGCTACACCTTC CASSGAAYGYTF
TRBJ2-7 TRBD1 - TRBV7-3 TGTGCCAGCAGCTTAACGGGGGACAGGGACTCCTACGAGCAGTACTTC CASSLTGDRDSYEQYF
TRBJ2-1 - - TRBV10-1 TGCGCCAGCAGTCTTGGGACAACCGGGAATGAGCAGTTCTTC CASSLGTTGNEQFF
TRBJ2-2 - - TRBV10-3 TGTGCCATCAGTGAATTAGGTGGGCAGGGCGACGGGGAGCTGTTTTTT CAISELGGQGDGELFF
TRBJ2-1 TRBD1 - TRBV15 TGTGCCACCAGCATGACGGGACAGGGGTCTGTTGAGCAGTTCTTC CATSMTGQGSVEQFF
TRBJ2-1 - - TRBV15 TGTGCCACCAGCAGGCAAGGGGTCCGCCAGGGATATTACAATGAGCAGTTCTTC CATSRQGVRQGYYNEQFF
TRBJ2-5 TRBD1 - TRBV9 TGTGCCAGCAGCCCCGGACAGGATGAGACCCAGTACTTC CASSPGQDETQYF
TRBJ1-5 TRBD1 - TRBV18 TGTGCCAGCTCACTAACAGGGGGCGCGGATCAGCCCCAGCATTTT CASSLTGGADQPQHF
TRBJ2-7 - - TRBV11-2 TGTGCCAGCAGCCTAGGCCGGGGATTTCGGTACTTC CASSLGRGFRYF
TRBJ1-5 TRBD1 - TRBV30 TGTGCCTTAAAATGGGGACAGGGGGAGAAGCCCCAGCATTTT CALKWGQGEKPQHF
TRBJ1-6 - few TRBV10-2 TGCGCCAGCAGTCATACAGGGCTTTCACCCCTCCACTTT CASSHTGLSPLHF
TRBJ2-5 - - TRBV19 TGTGCCAGTAGTAATAGCGGCGGTCGAGAGACCCAGTACTTC CASSNSGGRETQYF
TRBJ1-6 - once TRBV5-1 TGCGCCAGCAGCTTCGGTGGGAGCCCAAAGGATTCACCCCTCCACTTT CASSFGGSPKDSPLHF
TRBJ1-2 TRBD1 - TRBV5-1 TGCGCCAGCAGCTCCCCCACGATTGACAGGGGCCCTACAAACTATGGCTACACCTTC CASSSPTIDRGPTNYGYTF
TRBJ1-2 TRBD1 - TRBV5-8 TGTGCCAGCAGCTCGGGAACCGGGACAGGGTTTCGGGGCTACACCTTC CASSSGTGTGFRGYTF
TRBJ2-2 - - TRBV15 TGTGCCACCAGCAGAGCGGGAGCCTACACCGGGGAGCTGTTTTTT CATSRAGAYTGELFF